Following are 24 T cell receptor beta chains from one sample sequenced in a study of CD8+ T cells in alopecia areata. Extracted from the samples, RNA was reverse transcribed into cDNA to serve as the sequencing template. The protocol was immunoSEQ multiplex PCR, while the TCRdb copy is restricted to in-frame clones and leaves out a portion. The sample includes 200,000 to 300,000 clones, none of them occurring once. The study sorted pooled cutaneous lymph node cells by CD4, CD8alpha, NKG2D, NKG2ACE and other markers. The source material was CD4+ T cells sorted from a lymph node. These receptors were taken from a C3H/HeJ mouse with alopecia areata. For the strain, the MHC haplotype given is H2-k.

This clone showed up just a few times. Gene names and germline refer to mouse. The read ends 4 residues shy of where the CDR3 ends; the end is completed using the germline J gene. The chain uses TRBV13-1 and TRBJ1-2; TRBD1 is a possible D gene (6 bases). Looked up from germline, CDR1 is NSHNY and CDR2 is SYGAGN. This CDR3 region has 16 residues. V was cut by 0 bases and J by 1 base, with 13 bases left in between. CDR3 sequence: CASSDVPPGVNSDYTF. The DNA read from the CDR3 is TGTGCCAGCAGTGATGTACCGCCAGGGGTAAACTCC.

About this clone itself: Gene names are mouse gene names. The CDR3 end falls 4 residues outside the read, so it is completed with the germline J gene. Within the sample, other DNA sequences also encode this same CDR3. The chain joins TRBV13-2 to TRBJ2-5; 9 nucleotides agree with TRBD2. The germline V gene has CDR1 NNHNN and CDR2 SYGAGS (reference sequence). V dropped 3 bases and J dropped 3; count of bases not matched to a gene: 2. The CDR3 sequence is 14 residues long. The CDR3 here is CASGVGGAQDTQYF. The DNA read from the CDR3 is TGTGCCAGCGGTGTTGGGGGGGCTCAAGAC.

This clone was found a few times. Gene names are mouse gene names. The read falls 4 residues short of the CDR3 end, and the missing part is taken from the germline J gene. This chain joins TRBV13-3 and TRBJ1-2; 7 nucleotides align to TRBD1. Germline assignment: CDR1 NNHDY and CDR2 SYVADS. Trimming cost V 0 bases and J 3 bases; bases outside gene matches: 5. The CDR3 runs 15 residues. This chain's CDR3 is CASSDGYRGDSDYTF. Incomplete CDR3 DNA: TGTGCCAGCAGTGATGGGTACAGGGGAGACTCC.

This clone appeared a few times. Mouse gene names apply. The CDR3 end lies 4 residues beyond the end of the read and is filled in from the germline J gene. The V call is TRBV5, the J call TRBJ1-2; D is undetermined. Trimming removed 0 bases at V and 1 base at J, with 6 bases between. This CDR3 is 14 amino acids long. Looked up from germline, CDR1 is LGHNA and CDR2 is YNLKQL (reference sequence). CDR3 sequence: CASSQEYKNSDYTF. Partial CDR3 DNA: TGTGCCAGCAGCCAAGAATACAAAAACTCC.

Comment on this clone: Genes here carry mouse names. The read ends 4 residues shy of where the CDR3 ends; the end is completed using the germline J gene. The genes are TRBV31 and TRBJ2-2; 7 positions agree with TRBD2. CDR3 length equals 14 residues. V gave up 3 bases and J gave up 2 bases; unmatched junction bases: 3. The germline gives CDR1 GKSSPN, CDR2 SITVG. The DNA read from the CDR3 is TGTGCCTGGAGACTGGGGCACAACACCGGG. Encoded protein: CAWRLGHNTG. The CDR3 in its entirety is CAWRLGHNTGQLYF.

In the case of this clone: Each gene name is a mouse one. Read coverage stops 4 residues before the CDR3 terminus; the germline J gene supplies the remainder. V usage is TRBV1 and J usage is TRBJ2-1, with D tentatively TRBD1 (5 bases). CDR3 length: 16 residues. V was shortened by 0 bases and J by 4 bases, with 13 bases between the two germline ends. Germline-derived CDR1 and CDR2 are NSQYPW and LRSPGD (reference sequence). CDR3 region: CTCSADLPGRYAEQFF. The CDR3 DNA, read in part, is TGCACCTGCAGTGCAGATCTCCCAGGGAGGTATGCT.

This clone was picked up a small number of times. The genes are named according to mouse. The read falls 4 residues short of the CDR3 end, and the missing part is taken from the germline J gene. The V gene is TRBV13-1, the J gene TRBJ1-2, with 9 bases lining up with TRBD1. Germline values: CDR1 NSHNY, CDR2 SYGAGN. After removal of 3 bases from V and 4 bases from J, the junction contained 10 bases not matched to a gene. There are 16 residues in the CDR3. The part of the CDR3 DNA that was read is TGTGCCAGCAGTGGGTCTTACAGGGGGCGAGGCTCC. Protein product: CASSGSYRGRGS. The CDR3 in full is CASSGSYRGRGSDYTF.

As regards this clone: Mouse germline and gene names are used. The CDR3 is cut off 4 residues early in the read; its end comes from the germline J gene. The same CDR3 can be traced to other DNA sequences in this sample. The chain carries TRBV1 and TRBJ2-2; D perhaps matches TRBD1 (5 bases). CDR1 and CDR2 from the germline V gene are NSQYPW and LRSPGD (reference sequence). The CDR3 has 15 residues. V lost 2 bases and J 2 bases, leaving 9 bases between the germline ends. The DNA read from the CDR3 is TGCACCTGCAGTGCACAGGGAGGGAACACCGGG. Its translation: CTCSAQGGNTG. The entire CDR3 protein is CTCSAQGGNTGQLYF.

Remarks on this clone: Mouse gene names and germline throughout. The sequenced fragment ends 4 residues before the CDR3 boundary, so the rest is inferred from the germline J gene. The V call is TRBV17, the J call TRBJ2-5; the match to TRBD2 covers 9 bases. In germline, CDR1 is MNHDT, CDR2 YYDKIL. CDR3 length equals 16 residues. The CDR3 sequence: CASSRMTGGRRDTQYF. Partial CDR3 DNA: TGTGCTAGCAGTAGGATGACTGGGGGAAGAAGAGAC.

This clone was seen a handful of times. Mouse gene names apply. The read stops 4 residues short of the end of the CDR3; the missing end is completed from the germline J gene. This chain connects TRBV5 to TRBJ2-4; TRBD2 agrees at 7 bases. Looked up from germline, CDR1 is LGHNA and CDR2 is YNLKQL (reference sequence). The CDR3 length is 14 residues. V trimming: 3 bases; J trimming: 2 bases; junction bases outside the gene matches: 2. The CDR3 DNA, read in part, is TGTGCCAGCAGCCATCTGGGGGATCAAAAC. It is translated as CASSHLGDQN. The whole CDR3 reads CASSHLGDQNTLYF.

This clone was counted a few times. Genes and germline are mouse. The CDR3 end lies 4 residues beyond the end of the read and is filled in from the germline J gene. V and J are TRBV13-1 and TRBJ2-1; D possibly corresponds to TRBD1 (6 bases). The V end was cut by 6 bases, the J end by 4 bases, with 11 bases between. The germline V gene has CDR1 NSHNY and CDR2 SYGAGN. The CDR3 is 13 amino acids. Incomplete CDR3 DNA: TGTGCCAGCAAACAGGGAGGGTATGCT. Residues: CASKQGGYA. The full CDR3 sequence reads CASKQGGYAEQFF.

Points on this clone: The germline and genes are mouse ones. The CDR3 end is not reached by the read, which stops 4 residues before it; the germline J gene fills it in. Other DNA sequences in the sample encode the same CDR3. The chain couples TRBV13-3 to TRBJ2-7; D might be TRBD1 (5 bases). V was clipped by 4 bases and J by 3 bases, with 8 bases between them. Germline V CDR1 and CDR2: NNHDY, SYVADS. This CDR3 contains 12 residues. This CDR3 is CASSPQDYEQYF. The covered CDR3 bases are TGTGCCAGCAGTCCACAGGACTAT.

In its sample, this clone was seen a few times. Gene names are mouse gene names. Read data end 4 residues before the CDR3 end; the end is taken from the germline J gene. The sample holds other DNA sequences that translate to the same CDR3. V and J are TRBV14 and TRBJ2-5, with 9 nucleotides matching TRBD1. Germline CDR1 and CDR2: SGHDT and FRDEAV. The CDR3 runs to 12 residues. Partial CDR3 DNA: TGTGCCAGCAGGGACAGGGGAGAC. As protein: CASRDRGD. The full CDR3 reads CASRDRGDTQYF.

This clone was picked up a small number of times. Gene names and germline match the mouse. The read ends 4 residues early relative to the CDR3; the germline J gene fills the gap. This sample includes further DNA sequences coding for the same CDR3. The rearrangement links TRBV19 to TRBJ2-2; D may be TRBD1 (6 bases). Germline CDR1 and CDR2: FNHDT and SITEND (reference sequence). The V gene lost 4 bases and the J gene lost 0 bases, with 10 bases spanning the gap. CDR3 length: 15 amino acids. The CDR3 DNA, read in part, is TGTGCCAGCAGTCCGGGACAAACAAACACCGGG. Amino acids: CASSPGQTNTG. The CDR3 in full is CASSPGQTNTGQLYF.

There are a few counts of this clone. Mouse germline and gene names are used. The CDR3 goes on 4 residues after the read ends, and that part is filled in from the germline J gene. This chain joins TRBV13-2 and TRBJ1-2, with 9 bases identical to TRBD1. The length of the CDR3 is 15 residues. V lost 0 bases, J lost 4 bases, and 4 bases stayed unmatched. Looked up from germline, CDR1 is NNHNN and CDR2 is SYGAGS (reference sequence). The CDR3: CASGDETGGVSDYTF. The CDR3 bases that were read are TGTGCCAGCGGTGATGAAACAGGGGGCGTCTCC.

This clone was observed a few times. Mouse names are used for the genes. CDR3 residues: CASSDTRANSDYTF. CDR3 bases read: TGTGCCAGCAGTGATACCAGAGCAAACTCC. V gene TRBV13-3 combines with J gene TRBJ1-2; D ambiguous. The sequence runs out 4 residues before the end of the CDR3; the remainder is reconstructed from the germline J gene. From germline, CDR1 is NNHDY and CDR2 SYVADS. V was trimmed by 1 base and J by 0 bases, leaving 7 bases between them. The CDR3 has 14 amino acids.

This clone was observed a few times. Gene names follow the mouse nomenclature. The CDR3 is cut off 4 residues early in the read; its end comes from the germline J gene. The gene calls are TRBV1 and TRBJ2-4; 10 positions agree with TRBD1. Germline CDR1 NSQYPW, CDR2 LRSPGD (reference sequence). There are 14 residues in the CDR3. CDR3 DNA, as far as it was read: TGCACCTGCACCAACGGGACAGGGGAAAAC. It encodes CTCTNGTGEN. The entire CDR3 reads CTCTNGTGENTLYF.

There are a few counts of this clone. Gene names follow the mouse nomenclature. The read halts 4 residues ahead of the CDR3 end, with the missing end drawn from the germline J gene. The chain uses TRBV13-1 and TRBJ1-1, with D unresolved. From germline, CDR1 is NSHNY and CDR2 SYGAGN. There are 12 residues in the CDR3. CDR3 bases read: TGTGCCAGCAGTGATGGGTGGACA. This sequence encodes CASSDGWT. The full CDR3 sequence reads CASSDGWTEVFF.

A few counts support this clone. The gene names given are mouse names. The DNA ends 4 residues before the CDR3 does, and the rest of the CDR3 is filled in from the germline J gene. This sequence joins TRBV14 and TRBJ2-1, with D possibly TRBD1 on 5 matching bases. CDR3 length: 15 residues. The V end lost 0 bases, the J end lost 4 bases, and 11 bases lay between the germline ends. The germline CDR1 and CDR2 sequences are SGHDT and FRDEAV. CDR3 protein: CASSFWQGGYAEQFF. Incomplete CDR3 DNA: TGTGCCAGCAGTTTCTGGCAGGGAGGGTATGCT.

This clone was seen a handful of times. Gene names refer to mouse genes. Other DNA sequences in this specimen translate into the identical CDR3. The sequenced CDR3 bases are TGTGCCAGCAGCCGGGGACAGAACTCC. It codes for CASSRGQNS. The entire CDR3 reads CASSRGQNSDYTF. The rearrangement uses TRBV19 and TRBJ1-2; 7 bases fit TRBD1. Sequencing ends 4 residues short of the CDR3 end; the germline J gene provides the rest. The CDR3 is 13 residues long. Germline values: CDR1 FNHDT, CDR2 SITEND (reference sequence). V trimming: 5 bases; J trimming: 2 bases; junction bases outside the gene matches: 3.

With respect to this clone: Mouse names are used for the genes. With the read ending 4 residues before the CDR3 end, the germline J gene is used to fill in that end. The chain combines TRBV13-3 with TRBJ2-7; the match to TRBD1 covers 10 bases. Trimming took 5 bases from V and 3 from J; bases not matched to a gene: 5. Germline V gene lookup returns CDR1 NNHDY and CDR2 SYVADS. The CDR3 contains 14 residues. The CDR3 spells CASRGGTGDYEQYF. CDR3 bases read: TGTGCCAGCAGAGGCGGGACAGGGGACTAT.

As for this clone: The gene names here belong to mouse. The read halts 4 residues ahead of the CDR3 end, with the missing end drawn from the germline J gene. The chain uses TRBV14 and TRBJ2-3; TRBD1 aligns across 10 bases. The CDR3 is made up of 15 amino acids. The trim removed 4 bases at V and 1 base at J, leaving 3 bases unmatched. Germline-derived CDR1 and CDR2 are SGHDT and FRDEAV. The CDR3 DNA, read in part, is TGTGCCAGCAGTCGACAGGGGGCCGGTGCAGAA. The encoded protein is CASSRQGAGAE. In full, the CDR3 is CASSRQGAGAETLYF.

Concerning this clone itself: The listed genes are named as in mouse. The sequenced fragment ends 4 residues before the CDR3 boundary, so the rest is inferred from the germline J gene. The V call is TRBV31, the J call TRBJ2-1, with 8 bases aligning to TRBD2. CDR3 length: 14 residues. Germline loops: CDR1 GKSSPN, CDR2 SITVG. V was clipped by 0 bases and J by 5 bases; unmatched bases: 3. The CDR3: CAWSLLGVDAEQFF. The covered CDR3 bases are TGTGCCTGGAGTCTACTGGGGGTGGATGCT.

In its sample, this clone was seen a few times. Gene names are mouse gene names. CDR3 bases read: TGTGCCAGCAGTGGTCAGGGGTTCACA. Amino acids: CASSGQGFT. The entire CDR3 protein reads CASSGQGFTEVFF. The rearrangement joins TRBV13-3 to TRBJ1-1; maybe TRBD1 (6 bases). The read finishes 4 residues shy of the CDR3 end, and the germline J gene is used to complete it. With 3 bases removed from V and 4 bases from J, the gap between germline ends came to 10 bases. Germline lookup yields CDR1 NNHDY and CDR2 SYVADS. This CDR3 contains 13 residues.